The 23 T cell receptor beta chains in this list originate from one sample, sequenced in a study of cytomegalovirus exposure and HLA in healthy donors. PCR involved 60 Vbeta and 13 Jbeta primers. Profiled with immunoSEQ multiplex PCR; TCRdb holds only in-frame clones, not every one. The sample gives under 150,000 clones, roughly 79% of which show up once; about 1.8% is in the top ten. The sample consisted of PBMCs. The receptor set was obtained from a middle-aged woman in good health and CMV-seronegative.

V gene TRBV7-3 combines with J gene TRBJ2-3, with D maybe TRBD2 (6 bases). Trimming pared 5 bases from V and 4 bases from J, leaving 13 bases between. Germline loops: CDR1 SGHTA, CDR2 FQGTGA. The CDR3 is made up of 14 amino acids. CDR3 DNA sequence: TGTGCCAGCAGCCCCGGAGGCGGGGCAGATACGCAGTATTTT. Amino acid sequence: CASSPGGGADTQYF. The whole variable domain, filled in from reference TRBV7-3 and TRBJ2-3, reads GAGVSQTPSNKVTEKGKYVELRCDPISGHTALYWYRQSLGQGPEFLIYFQGTGAADDSGLPNDRFFAVRPEGSVSTLKIQRTERGDSAVYLCASSPGGGADTQYFGPGTRLTVL.

The V call is TRBV5-6, the J call TRBJ1-2; 7 bases are shared with TRBD1. Germline assignment: CDR1 SGHDT and CDR2 YYEEEE. Germline trimming cut 5 bases from V and 1 base from J; bases unmatched to any gene: 5. This CDR3 contains 14 residues. The CDR3 nucleotides are TGTGCCAGCAGTCCGGGACAGCATAACTATGGCTACACCTTC. The encoded protein is CASSPGQHNYGYTF.

The V and J genes are TRBV5-1 and TRBJ2-6; 7 bases fit TRBD1. Germline V gene data show CDR1 as SGHRS and CDR2 as YFSETQ. The CDR3 is made up of 17 amino acids. V shed 4 bases, J shed 4 bases, and the junction held 11 bases outside the gene matches. The CDR3 DNA reads TGCGCCAGCAGCAAAGGGACAGCCGACTGGGGGGCCAACGTCCTGACTTTC. It translates to CASSKGTADWGANVLTF.

The V gene is TRBV5-1, the J gene TRBJ2-7; 13 nucleotides agree with TRBD2. In germline, CDR1 is SGHRS, CDR2 YFSETQ. The CDR3 loop spans 16 amino acids. The V gene end was trimmed by 4 bases and the J gene end by 2 bases; junction bases not matched to a gene: 6. The CDR3 is CASSPGTSGITYEQYF. CDR3 in DNA: TGCGCCAGCAGCCCGGGGACTAGCGGGATAACCTACGAGCAGTACTTC.

The count of this clone is one. CDR3 region: CASSLIGADTQYF. The CDR3 bases are TGTGCCAGCAGCTTGATAGGGGCAGATACGCAGTATTTT. This chain links TRBV11-2 with TRBJ2-3; D might be TRBD1 (5 bases). Trimming cost V 3 bases and J 4 bases, with 8 bases left between them. The CDR3 spans 13 residues. Germline assignment: CDR1 SGHAT and CDR2 FQNNGV.

The rearrangement uses TRBV7-9 and TRBJ2-5; D might be TRBD2 (5 bases). In germline, CDR1 is SEHNR, CDR2 FQNEAQ (reference sequence). The CDR3 has 11 amino acids. The V end was cut by 2 bases, the J end by 9 bases, with 7 bases between. The CDR3: CASSLMRAQYF. The CDR3 region has the DNA TGTGCCAGCAGCTTAATGAGGGCCCAGTACTTC. The full variable domain, rest sourced from reference TRBV7-9 and TRBJ2-5, is DTGVSQNPRHKITKRGQNVTFRCDPISEHNRLYWYRQTLGQGPEFLTYFQNEAQLEKSRLLSDRFSAERPKGSFSTLEIQRTEQGDSAMYLCASSLMRAQYFGPGTRLLVL.

The genes are TRBV28 and TRBJ1-2; D possibly corresponds to TRBD1 (6 bases). Germline assignment: CDR1 MDHEN and CDR2 SYDVKM. The CDR3 totals 15 residues. The V and J ends lost 6 bases and 3 bases respectively, with 17 bases between them. The CDR3 bases are TGTGCCAGCAGCCTACTAGGGGGGGGCGACTATGGCTACACCTTC. This codes for CASSLLGGGDYGYTF.

This clone was recorded only once. The chain recombines TRBV7-3 with TRBJ2-5, with TRBD2 matching over 8 bases. J was trimmed by 2 bases and V by 4 bases; bases with no gene match: 15. This CDR3 contains 18 residues. Germline V gives CDR1 SGHTA, CDR2 FQGTGA. CDR3: CASSSPTPGGSGQETQYF. The CDR3, as DNA: TGTGCCAGCAGCTCCCCAACCCCGGGGGGGAGTGGGCAAGAGACCCAGTACTTC.

With regard to this clone: A junction boundary mismatches the germline segment, possibly from a read error. The CDR3 coding sequence is TGCGCCAGCAGCTTGGACCCAACGACAGGGGGCAAAAACAGTCAGTACTTC. This gives the protein CASSLDPTTGGKNSQYF. The chain carries TRBV5-1 and TRBJ2-4; the match to TRBD1 covers 10 bases. The CDR3 has 17 amino acids. In germline, CDR1 is SGHRS, CDR2 YFSETQ.

J is TRBJ2-7 and V is TRBV27; 8 positions match TRBD1. V lost 5 bases, J lost 4 bases, and 7 bases stayed unmatched. CDR1 is MNHEY and CDR2 is SMNVEV in the germline V gene (reference sequence). This CDR3 contains 14 residues. The CDR3 DNA is TGTGCCAGCAGTCCCCCAGGGGGCCATTACGAGCAGTACTTC. It specifies CASSPPGGHYEQYF.

The chain joins TRBV6-4 to TRBJ2-1; 11 bases agree with TRBD2. Germline V gene sequence: CDR1 MRHNA, CDR2 SNTAGT. With 4 bases clipped from V and 9 bases from J, the junction kept 17 bases outside the gene matches. CDR3 size: 18 residues. The CDR3 DNA sequence: TGTGCCAGCAGTGTTTATCTTACCGGGACTAGCGGCCCCACTGAGCAGTTCTTC. Amino acid sequence: CASSVYLTGTSGPTEQFF.

The table lists this clone with a count of one. This chain joins TRBV10-1 and TRBJ2-1; 7 nucleotides align to TRBD2. The germline V gene has CDR1 WNHNN and CDR2 SYGVQD (reference sequence). The CDR3 sequence is 16 residues long. The J segment lost 7 bases and the V segment lost 0 bases, leaving 9 bases of the junction unmatched. As DNA, the CDR3 is TGCGCCAGCAGTGAGTCAGAAGGACTAGAAAAAAATGAGCAGTTCTTC. The encoded protein is CASSESEGLEKNEQFF.

The CDR3 loop is CASSLGGAAFF. The CDR3 region has the DNA TGTGCCAGCAGCTTAGGGGGGGCAGCTTTCTTT. The V call is TRBV5-4, the J call TRBJ1-1; D is perhaps TRBD1 (6 bases). V was trimmed by 2 bases and J by 10 bases, leaving 9 bases between them. From germline, CDR1 is SGHNT and CDR2 YYREEE (reference sequence). CDR3 size: 11 residues.

This clone came up once. The chain uses TRBV11-2 and TRBJ2-3; tentatively, D is TRBD1 (6 bases). The CDR3 is 16 amino acids. Germline loops: CDR1 SGHAT, CDR2 FQNNGV. V lost 1 base, J lost 1 base, and 12 bases lay in between. The DNA for the CDR3 is TGTGCCAGCAGCTTAGTGGGGGCGCAGGGCACAGATACGCAGTATTTT. Translation gives CASSLVGAQGTDTQYF.

This clone was observed a handful of times. This chain's CDR3 is CASSYTGGGTEAFF. The CDR3 region has the DNA TGTGCCAGCAGCTACACAGGGGGTGGCACTGAAGCTTTCTTT. The V and J genes are TRBV27 and TRBJ1-1; TRBD1 matches 8 bases. CDR3 length: 14 residues. The germline gives CDR1 MNHEY, CDR2 SMNVEV (reference sequence). Unmatched junction bases numbered 7, after V lost 6 bases and J lost 4 bases.

The V gene is TRBV7-3, the J gene TRBJ2-1; TRBD2 matches at 7 bases. There are 16 residues in the CDR3. With V trimmed by 5 bases and J by 8 bases, 15 bases remained unmatched. CDR1 is SGHTA and CDR2 is FQGTGA in the germline V gene. CDR3: CASSPLGGGSRDEQFF. For the CDR3, the DNA is TGTGCCAGCAGCCCCCTAGGAGGCGGGAGTAGGGATGAGCAGTTCTTC.

V and J are TRBV5-1 and TRBJ2-7, with D hard to call. Germline loops: CDR1 SGHRS, CDR2 YFSETQ. The CDR3 loop spans 14 amino acids. With 0 bases removed from V and 1 base from J, the gap between germline ends came to 8 bases. As DNA, the CDR3 is TGCGCCAGCAGCTTGGACAGTCTATCCTACGAGCAGTACTTC. This gives the protein CASSLDSLSYEQYF.

The chain is built from TRBV5-1 and TRBJ2-4; a possible D gene is TRBD2 (6 bases). The CDR3 consists of 13 residues. The ends were cut back, 4 bases at V and 12 bases at J, with 17 bases in the middle. Germline-derived CDR1 and CDR2 are SGHRS and YFSETQ. The CDR3 region has the DNA TGCGCCAGCAGCACAGCTAGCGTGGGCAGTCAGTACTTC. Encoded protein: CASSTASVGSQYF.

The genes are TRBV30 and TRBJ1-2; D is undetermined. The V end lost 7 bases, the J end lost 8 bases, and 26 bases lay between the germline ends. This CDR3 spans 15 amino acids. Germline loops: CDR1 GTSNPN, CDR2 SVGIG (reference sequence). The CDR3 DNA follows: TGTGCCTCGAACCCCGGGGTGAGCACCCGAGGGGGCTACACCTTC. Its protein product is CASNPGVSTRGGYTF.

The chain is built from TRBV9 and TRBJ1-2; D uncertain. CDR1 and CDR2 (germline): SGDLS, YYNGEE. The CDR3 loop spans 13 amino acids. V was cut by 4 bases and J by 8 bases, with 15 bases left in between. DNA of the CDR3: TGTGCCAGCAGCACCTCCCACGGGAAAGGCTACACCTTC. Translated, it gives CASSTSHGKGYTF.

The rearrangement links TRBV2 to TRBJ2-3, with 7 nucleotides matching TRBD2. CDR1 is SNHLY and CDR2 is FYNNEI in the germline V gene. CDR3 length: 14 residues. With 5 bases clipped from V and 2 bases from J, the junction kept 4 bases outside the gene matches. The CDR3 loop reads CASSLGLVTDTQYF. CDR3 DNA: TGTGCCAGCAGTCTTGGACTAGTCACAGATACGCAGTATTTT.

Here the CDR3 DNA reads TGTGCCAGCAGTCGATGGACAGGGGTTACCGGGGAGCTGTTTTTT. Translated: CASSRWTGVTGELFF. This chain joins TRBV6-5 and TRBJ2-2; 9 bases align to TRBD1. Germline values: CDR1 MNHEY, CDR2 SVGAGI. The CDR3 contains 15 residues. After removal of 5 bases from V and 5 bases from J, the junction contained 6 bases not matched to a gene.

This clone was detected a few times. This chain links TRBV11-3 with TRBJ2-3; 8 bases align to TRBD2. Trimming at V came to 5 bases and at J to 2 bases, leaving 6 bases not matched to a gene. The CDR3 is 15 residues long. In germline, CDR1 is SGHNT, CDR2 YENEEA. CDR3 nucleotide sequence: TGTGCCAGCAGCCCGGGGGGGGGAAACACAGATACGCAGTATTTT. It codes for CASSPGGGNTDTQYF.